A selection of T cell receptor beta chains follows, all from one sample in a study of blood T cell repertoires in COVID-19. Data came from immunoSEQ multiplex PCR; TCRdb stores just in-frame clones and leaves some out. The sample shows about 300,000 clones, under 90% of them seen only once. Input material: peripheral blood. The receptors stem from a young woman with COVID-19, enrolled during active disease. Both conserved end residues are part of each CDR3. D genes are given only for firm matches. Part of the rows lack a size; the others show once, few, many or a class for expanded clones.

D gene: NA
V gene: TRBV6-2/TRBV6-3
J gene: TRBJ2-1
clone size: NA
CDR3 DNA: TGTGCCAGCAGTTACGATCCGCGTAAGAGCGATGAGCAGTTCTTC
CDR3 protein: CASSYDPRKSDEQFF

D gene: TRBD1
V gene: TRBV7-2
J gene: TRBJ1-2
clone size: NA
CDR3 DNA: TGTGCCAGCAGCTTAGAAAAAGGGGGCCTAGGGGATGGCTACACCTTC
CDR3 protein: CASSLEKGGLGDGYTF

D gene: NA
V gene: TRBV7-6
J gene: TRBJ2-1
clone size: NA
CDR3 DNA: TGTGCCAGCAGCTTAGCGACAAATCCAGGTTACAATGAGCAGTTCTTC
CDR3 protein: CASSLATNPGYNEQFF

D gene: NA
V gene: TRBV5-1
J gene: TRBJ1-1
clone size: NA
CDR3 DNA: TGCGCCAGCAGCTCGACTGTGAACACTGAAGCTTTCTTT
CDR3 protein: CASSSTVNTEAFF

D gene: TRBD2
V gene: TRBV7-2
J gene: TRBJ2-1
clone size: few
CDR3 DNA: TGTGCCAGCAGCTCGAGCGGGGAGGCCTACAATGAGCAGTTCTTC
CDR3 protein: CASSSSGEAYNEQFF

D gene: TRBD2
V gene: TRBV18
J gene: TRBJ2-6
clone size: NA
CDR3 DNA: TGTGCCAGCTCACCACAGTCTAGCGGGGGTCCTTCTGGGGCCAACGTCCTGACTTTC
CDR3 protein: CASSPQSSGGPSGANVLTF

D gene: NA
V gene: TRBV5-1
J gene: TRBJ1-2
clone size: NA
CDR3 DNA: TGCGCCAGCAGCTTGACCAGACTTTATGGCTACACCTTC
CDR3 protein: CASSLTRLYGYTF

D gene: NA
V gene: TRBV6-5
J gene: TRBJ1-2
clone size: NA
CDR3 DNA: TGTGCCAGCAGTTACAGACAGCACTATGGCTACACCTTC
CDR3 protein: CASSYRQHYGYTF

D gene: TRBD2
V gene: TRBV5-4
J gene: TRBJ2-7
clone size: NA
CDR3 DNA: TGTGCCAGCAGCTCCGGGACTAGCGGGGGGCTGTCCTACGAGCAGTACTTC
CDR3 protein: CASSSGTSGGLSYEQYF

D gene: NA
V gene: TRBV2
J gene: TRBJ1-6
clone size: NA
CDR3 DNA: TGTGCCAGCGAGGCAGGGATTAATTCACCCCTCCACTTT
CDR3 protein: CASEAGINSPLHF

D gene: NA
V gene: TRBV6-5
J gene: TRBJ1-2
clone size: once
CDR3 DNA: TGTGCCAGCAGTCCCCGGGGAGGGGATGGCTACACCTTC
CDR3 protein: CASSPRGGDGYTF

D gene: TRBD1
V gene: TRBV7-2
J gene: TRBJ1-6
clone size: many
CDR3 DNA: TGTGCCAGCAGCTACTCCGGGACAGAGAATTCACCCCTCCACTTT
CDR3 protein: CASSYSGTENSPLHF

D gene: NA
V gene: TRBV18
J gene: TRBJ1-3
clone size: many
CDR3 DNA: TGTGCCAGCCGCGAACAGGGAATACGTGCTGGAAACACCATATATTTT
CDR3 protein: CASREQGIRAGNTIYF

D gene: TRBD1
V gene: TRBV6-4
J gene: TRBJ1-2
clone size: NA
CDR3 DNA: TGTGCCAGCAGTGCCACGACAGGGACTAACTATGGCTACACCTTC
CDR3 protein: CASSATTGTNYGYTF

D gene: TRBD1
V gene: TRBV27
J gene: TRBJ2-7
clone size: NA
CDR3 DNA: TGTGCCAGCAGTTGGATGACAGGGGTTTCCACAACCTACGAGCAGTACTTC
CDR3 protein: CASSWMTGVSTTYEQYF

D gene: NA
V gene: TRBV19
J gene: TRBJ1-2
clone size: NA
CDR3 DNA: TGTGCCAGTAGTACCTTTCTGGACTCAAAGGGCTACACCTTC
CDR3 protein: CASSTFLDSKGYTF

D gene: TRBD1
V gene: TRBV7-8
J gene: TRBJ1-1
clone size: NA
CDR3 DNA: TGTGCCAGCAGCTTAAACAGGGGGAACACTGAAGCTTTCTTT
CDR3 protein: CASSLNRGNTEAFF

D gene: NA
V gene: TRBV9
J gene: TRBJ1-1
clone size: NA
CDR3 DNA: TGTGCCAGCAGCGTAGGGGGGCACACTGAAGCTTTCTTT
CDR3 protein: CASSVGGHTEAFF

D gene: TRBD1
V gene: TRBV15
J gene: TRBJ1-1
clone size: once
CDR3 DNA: TGTGCCACCAGCGAAGACAGGGGTACTGAAGCTTTCTTT
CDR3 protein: CATSEDRGTEAFF

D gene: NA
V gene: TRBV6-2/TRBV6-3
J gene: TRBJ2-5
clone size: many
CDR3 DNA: TGTGCCAGCAGTTACGTTCGGGAGACCCAGTACTTC
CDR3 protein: CASSYVRETQYF

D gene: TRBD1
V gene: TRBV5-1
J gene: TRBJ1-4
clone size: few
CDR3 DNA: TGCGCCAGCCGGGGACAGGGGGGCGAAAAACTGTTTTTT
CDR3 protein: CASRGQGGEKLFF

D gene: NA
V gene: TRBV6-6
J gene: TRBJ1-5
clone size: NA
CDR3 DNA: TGTGCCAGCAGTTACTCGGAGGGCCGGGGAGATCCCCAGCATTTT
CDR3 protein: CASSYSEGRGDPQHF

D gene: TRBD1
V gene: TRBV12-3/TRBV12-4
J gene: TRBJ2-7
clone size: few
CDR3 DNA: TGTGCCAGCAGTCGGGACAGGGGAAGCGAGCAGTACTTC
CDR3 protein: CASSRDRGSEQYF

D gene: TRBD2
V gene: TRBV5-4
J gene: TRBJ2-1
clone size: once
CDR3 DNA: TGTGCCAGCAGCCCCACTAGCGGGGCGGGCGGCGATGAGCAGTTCTTC
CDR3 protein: CASSPTSGAGGDEQFF

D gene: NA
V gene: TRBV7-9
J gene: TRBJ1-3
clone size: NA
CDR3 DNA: TGTGCCAGCAGCTCACAAAACACCATATATTTT
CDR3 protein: CASSSQNTIYF

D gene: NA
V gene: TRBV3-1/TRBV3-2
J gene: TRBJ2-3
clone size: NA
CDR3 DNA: TGTGCCAGCAGCCAAGACTGGGGGCGTAGGGCAGATACGCAGTATTTT
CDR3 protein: CASSQDWGRRADTQYF

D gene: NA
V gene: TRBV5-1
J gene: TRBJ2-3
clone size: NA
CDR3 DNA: TGCGCCAGCAGCTTGGCGGTTAGTACAGATACGCAGTATTTT
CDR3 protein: CASSLAVSTDTQYF

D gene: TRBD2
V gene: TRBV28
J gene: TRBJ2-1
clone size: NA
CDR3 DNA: TGTGCCAGCAGGTTCCCCTCTAGCGGGCAAAACAATGAGCAGTTCTTC
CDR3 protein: CASRFPSSGQNNEQFF

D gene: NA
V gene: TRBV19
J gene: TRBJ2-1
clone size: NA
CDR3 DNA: TGTGCCAGTAGCGGGTCGGGTCTAAATGAGCAGTTCTTC
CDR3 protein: CASSGSGLNEQFF

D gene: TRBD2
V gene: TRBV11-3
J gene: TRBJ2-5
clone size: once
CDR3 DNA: TGTGCCAGCAGCCCCCGACTAGCGGGGCAAGAGACCCAGTACTTC
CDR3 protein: CASSPRLAGQETQYF

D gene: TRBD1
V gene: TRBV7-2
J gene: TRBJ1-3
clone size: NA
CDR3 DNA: TGTGCCAGCAGACTCACAGGGGGCGCTGGAAACACCATATATTTT
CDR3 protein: CASRLTGGAGNTIYF

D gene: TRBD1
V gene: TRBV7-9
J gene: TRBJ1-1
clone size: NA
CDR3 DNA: TGTGCCAGCAGCTTCGGGACAGCGGAAGCTTTCTTT
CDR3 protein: CASSFGTAEAFF

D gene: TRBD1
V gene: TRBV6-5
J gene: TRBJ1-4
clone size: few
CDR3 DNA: TGTGCCAGCAGTTCTCAGACAGGGATGGGTGAAAAACTGTTTTTT
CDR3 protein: CASSSQTGMGEKLFF

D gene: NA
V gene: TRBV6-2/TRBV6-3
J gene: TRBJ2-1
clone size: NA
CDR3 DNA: TGTGCCAGCAGTTACTCTCTGACTAGGGTCGGGGGTGAGCAGTTCTTC
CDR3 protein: CASSYSLTRVGGEQFF

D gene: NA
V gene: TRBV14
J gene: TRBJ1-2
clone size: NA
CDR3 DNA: TGTGCCAGCAGCAATTACAGGGATGGTGGCTACACCTTC
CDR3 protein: CASSNYRDGGYTF

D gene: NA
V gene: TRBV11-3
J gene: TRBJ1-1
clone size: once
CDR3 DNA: TGTGCCAGCAGCTTAGACGCAGGGGTGAACACTGAAGCTTTCTTT
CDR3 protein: CASSLDAGVNTEAFF

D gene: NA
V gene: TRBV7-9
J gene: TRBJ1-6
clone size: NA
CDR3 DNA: TGTGCCAGCAGCTTTGGACAGTATAATTCACCCCTCCACTTT
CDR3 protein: CASSFGQYNSPLHF

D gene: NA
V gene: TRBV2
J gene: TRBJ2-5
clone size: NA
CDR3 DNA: TGTGCCAGCAGCGTGGGGGGGGCGGTCGTAGAGACCCAGTACTTC
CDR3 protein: CASSVGGAVVETQYF

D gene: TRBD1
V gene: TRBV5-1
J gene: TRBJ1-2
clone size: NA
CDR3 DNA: TGCGCCAGCAGCTTGGAGGACAGGGTGTCATATGGCTACACCTTC
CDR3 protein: CASSLEDRVSYGYTF

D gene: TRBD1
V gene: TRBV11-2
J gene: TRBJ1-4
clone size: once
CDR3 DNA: TGTGCCAGCAGGAAGCAGGGGGCGGCGGAAAAACTGTTTTTT
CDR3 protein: CASRKQGAAEKLFF

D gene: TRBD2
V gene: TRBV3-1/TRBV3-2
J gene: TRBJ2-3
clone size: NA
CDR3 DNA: TGTGCCAGCAGCCAAGGACTAGCGGGGGCAGATACGCAGTATTTT
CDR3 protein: CASSQGLAGADTQYF

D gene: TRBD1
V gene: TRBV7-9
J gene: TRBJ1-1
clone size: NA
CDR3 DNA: TGTGCCAGCAAGGAGGGGGCGGCCGAAGCTTTCTTT
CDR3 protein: CASKEGAAEAFF

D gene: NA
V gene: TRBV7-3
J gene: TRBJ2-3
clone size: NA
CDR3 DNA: TGTGCCAGCAGCTTATCGGGGGTAGGCCTAGATACGCAGTATTTT
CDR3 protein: CASSLSGVGLDTQYF

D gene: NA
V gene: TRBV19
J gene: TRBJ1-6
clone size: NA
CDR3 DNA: TGTGCCAGTAGGGCCAGCACGACACGGAATTCACCCCTCCACTTT
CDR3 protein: CASRASTTRNSPLHF

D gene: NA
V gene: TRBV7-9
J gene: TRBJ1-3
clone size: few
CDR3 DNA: TGTGCCAGCAGCTCGCGGGAATCTGGAAACACCATATATTTT
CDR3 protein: CASSSRESGNTIYF

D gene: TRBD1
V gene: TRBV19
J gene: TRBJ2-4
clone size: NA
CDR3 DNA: TGTGCCAGTAGTAGAACAGGGGCGGACATTCAGTACTTC
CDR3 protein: CASSRTGADIQYF

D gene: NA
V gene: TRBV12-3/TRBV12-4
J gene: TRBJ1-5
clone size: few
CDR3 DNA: TGTGCCAGCAGTTCGACAGAGGATCAGCCCCAGCATTTT
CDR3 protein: CASSSTEDQPQHF

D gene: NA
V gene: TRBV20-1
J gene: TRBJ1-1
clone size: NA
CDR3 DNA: TGCAGTGCTAGCGGGGTCATGCGGGCTTTCTTT
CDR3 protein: CSASGVMRAFF

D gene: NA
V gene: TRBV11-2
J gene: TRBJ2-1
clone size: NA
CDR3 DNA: TGTGCCAGCAGCTTAGATCGAGTTAGCAGTTACAATGAGCAGTTCTTC
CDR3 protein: CASSLDRVSSYNEQFF

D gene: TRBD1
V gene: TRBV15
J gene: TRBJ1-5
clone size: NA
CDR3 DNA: TGTGCCACCAGTGACGACAGGGGTTCACAGCCCCAGCATTTT
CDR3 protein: CATSDDRGSQPQHF